Each of the 4 T cell receptor beta chains below was sequenced from the same sample in a study of T-cell memory formation after mild COVID-19. MiXCR was run by TCRdb on the 5' RACE reads, yielding one entry per CDR3 protein. The sample consists of 350,000 to 450,000 distinct CDR3 sequences, 20% of them appearing once. Specimen: PBMCs or a T cell subset sorted from them (not recorded which). The receptors here all came from an adult woman who had mild COVID-19 (a few samples of this study predate the infection). Cell type and time point are not known.

The V and J genes are TRBV2 and TRBJ2-7, with TRBD1 identical over 11 bases. The CDR3 spans 15 residues. With V trimmed by 6 bases and J by 1 base, 5 bases remained unmatched. Looked up from germline, CDR1 is SNHLY and CDR2 is FYNNEI. The CDR3 spells CASSEDRGPSYEQYF. The DNA for the CDR3 is TGTGCCAGCAGCGAGGACAGGGGGCCTTCCTACGAGCAGTACTTC.

The chain couples TRBV12-3 or TRBV12-4 to TRBJ2-1; D is unresolved. The CDR3 has 16 amino acids. The ends were cut back, 4 bases at V and 0 bases at J, with 13 bases in the middle. The chain's CDR3 is CASSSRLWSSYNEQFF. DNA of the CDR3: TGTGCCAGCAGTTCCAGGCTCTGGAGCTCCTACAATGAGCAGTTCTTC.

This rearrangement joins TRBV3-1 to TRBJ2-7, with D maybe TRBD1 (6 bases). Trimming removed 1 base at V and 7 bases at J, with 14 bases between. Germline V gene lookup returns CDR1 LGHDT and CDR2 YNNKEL (reference sequence). The CDR3 spans 14 residues. Here the CDR3 reads CASSQVRGIGEQYF. The CDR3 DNA sequence: TGTGCCAGCAGCCAAGTTAGGGGGATAGGGGAGCAGTACTTC.

CDR3 residues: CASSESLAFRDEQFF. The CDR3 bases are TGTGCCAGCAGTGAATCCTTAGCGTTCAGGGATGAGCAGTTCTTC. The chain links TRBV25-1 to TRBJ2-1; TRBD1 or TRBD2 may be the D gene (5 bases each). CDR1 is MGHDK, CDR2 SYGVNS, per germline. CDR3 length equals 15 residues. The ends were cut back, 1 base at V and 8 bases at J, with 15 bases in the middle.